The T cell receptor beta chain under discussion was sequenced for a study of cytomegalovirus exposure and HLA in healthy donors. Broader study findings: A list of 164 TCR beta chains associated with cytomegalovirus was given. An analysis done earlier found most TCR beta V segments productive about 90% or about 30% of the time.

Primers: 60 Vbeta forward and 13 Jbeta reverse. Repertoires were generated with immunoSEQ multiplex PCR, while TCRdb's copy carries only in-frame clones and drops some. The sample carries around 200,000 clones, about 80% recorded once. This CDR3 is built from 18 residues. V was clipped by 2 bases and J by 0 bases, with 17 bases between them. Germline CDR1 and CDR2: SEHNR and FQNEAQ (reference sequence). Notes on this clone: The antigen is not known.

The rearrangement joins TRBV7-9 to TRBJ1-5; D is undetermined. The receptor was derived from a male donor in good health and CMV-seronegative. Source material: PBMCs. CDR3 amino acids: CASSLTAGSGYSNQPQHF. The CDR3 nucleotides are TGTGCCAGCAGCTTAACTGCCGGGAGTGGTTATAGCAATCAGCCCCAGCATTTT.